This T cell receptor (beta chain) was sequenced for a study of shared clonotypes between healthy human individuals. Deep-level assay runs were performed. Ten immunoSEQ deep assay plates were used to sequence unsorted PBMC DNA. In the original workflow: Junction-only sequences without quality scores were provided by ImmunoSEQ, so filtering was different. Using immunoSEQ multiplex PCR, the repertoire was profiled, and TCRdb retains in-frame clones only, with some absent. V and J calls plus clone size are reproduced from that table; the DNA served to infer D and trimming. The sample carries around 530,000 clones, roughly 79% recorded once. V gave up 5 bases and J gave up 0 bases; unmatched junction bases: 4. The CDR3 spans 16 residues. Germline CDR1 reads SGHVS; CDR2 reads FNYEAQ.

The clonotype originates from a middle-aged woman in good health. Some clones in this sample may be carry-over from other donors' samples. The V and J genes are TRBV7-6 and TRBJ2-5; 12 bases line up with TRBD2. The source material was PBMCs. CDR3 DNA sequence: TGTGCCAGCAGCCCCCGACTAGCGGGGGACCAAGAGACCCAGTACTTC. Translated, it gives CASSPRLAGDQETQYF.